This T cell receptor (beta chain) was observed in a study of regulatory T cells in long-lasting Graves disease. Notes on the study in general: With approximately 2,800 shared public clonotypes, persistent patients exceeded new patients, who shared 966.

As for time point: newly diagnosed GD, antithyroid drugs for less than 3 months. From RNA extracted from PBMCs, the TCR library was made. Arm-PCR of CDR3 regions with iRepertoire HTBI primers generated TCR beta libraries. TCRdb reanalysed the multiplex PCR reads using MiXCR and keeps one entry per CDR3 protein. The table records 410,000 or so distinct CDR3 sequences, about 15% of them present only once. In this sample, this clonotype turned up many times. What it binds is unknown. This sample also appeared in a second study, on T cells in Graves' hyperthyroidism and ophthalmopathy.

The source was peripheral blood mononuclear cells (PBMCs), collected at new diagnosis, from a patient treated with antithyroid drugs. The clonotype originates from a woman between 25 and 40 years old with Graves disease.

CDR3 bases: TGTGCCAGCAGCCCTCAGGGGATCGGCACAGATACGCAGTATTTT. Residues: CASSPQGIGTDTQYF. V and J are TRBV12-3 or TRBV12-4 and TRBJ2-3; D may be TRBD1 (6 bases). V gave up 6 bases and J gave up 1 base, with 14 bases separating them. The CDR3 has 15 residues.